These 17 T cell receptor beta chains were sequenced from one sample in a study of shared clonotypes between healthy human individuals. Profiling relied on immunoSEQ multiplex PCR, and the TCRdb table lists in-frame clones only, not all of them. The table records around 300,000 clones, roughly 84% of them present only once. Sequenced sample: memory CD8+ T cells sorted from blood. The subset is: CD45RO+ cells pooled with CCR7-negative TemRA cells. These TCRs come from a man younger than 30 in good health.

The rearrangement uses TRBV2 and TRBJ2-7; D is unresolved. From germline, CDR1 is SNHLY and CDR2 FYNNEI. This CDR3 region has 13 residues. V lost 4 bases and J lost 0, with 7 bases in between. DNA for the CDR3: TGTGCCAGCAGTGGGGCGGACTCCTACGAGCAGTACTTC. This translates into CASSGADSYEQYF.

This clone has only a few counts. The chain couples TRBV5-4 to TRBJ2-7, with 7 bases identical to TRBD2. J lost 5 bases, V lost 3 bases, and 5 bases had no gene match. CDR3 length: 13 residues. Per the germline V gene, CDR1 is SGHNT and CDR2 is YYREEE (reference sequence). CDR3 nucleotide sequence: TGTGCCAGCAGCTCGATGGGGGGGGACGAGCAGTACTTC. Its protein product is CASSSMGGDEQYF.

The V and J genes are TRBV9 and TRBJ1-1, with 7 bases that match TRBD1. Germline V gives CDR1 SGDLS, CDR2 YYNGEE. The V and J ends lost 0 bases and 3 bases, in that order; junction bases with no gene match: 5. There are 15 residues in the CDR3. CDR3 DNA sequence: TGTGCCAGCAGCGTAGGGTTAGGGGGCTACACTGAAGCTTTCTTT. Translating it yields CASSVGLGGYTEAFF.

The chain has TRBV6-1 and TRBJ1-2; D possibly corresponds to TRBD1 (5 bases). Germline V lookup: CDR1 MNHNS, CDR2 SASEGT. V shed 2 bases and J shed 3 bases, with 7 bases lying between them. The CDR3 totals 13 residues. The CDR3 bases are TGTGCCAGCAGTGAACTAGGGGACTATGGCTACACCTTC. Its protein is CASSELGDYGYTF.

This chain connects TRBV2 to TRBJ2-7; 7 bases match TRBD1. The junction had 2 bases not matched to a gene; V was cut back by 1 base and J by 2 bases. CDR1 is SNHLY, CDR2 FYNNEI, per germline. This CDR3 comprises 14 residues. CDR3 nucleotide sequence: TGTGCCAGCAGTGAAGTGACAGGGACCTACGAGCAGTACTTC. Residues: CASSEVTGTYEQYF.

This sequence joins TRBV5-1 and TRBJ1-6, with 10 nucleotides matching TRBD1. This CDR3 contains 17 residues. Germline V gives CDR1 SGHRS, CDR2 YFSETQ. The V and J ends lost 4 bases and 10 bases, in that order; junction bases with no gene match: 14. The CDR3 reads CASSPTDRGPSLSPLHF. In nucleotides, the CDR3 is TGCGCCAGCAGCCCTACCGACAGGGGGCCTTCGTTGTCACCCCTCCACTTT.

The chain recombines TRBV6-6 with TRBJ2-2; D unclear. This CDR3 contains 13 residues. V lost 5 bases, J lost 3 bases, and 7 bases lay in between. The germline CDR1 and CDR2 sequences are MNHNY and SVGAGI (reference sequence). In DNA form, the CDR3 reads TGTGCCAGCAGTCAGGACCACACCGGGGAGCTGTTTTTT. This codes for CASSQDHTGELFF.

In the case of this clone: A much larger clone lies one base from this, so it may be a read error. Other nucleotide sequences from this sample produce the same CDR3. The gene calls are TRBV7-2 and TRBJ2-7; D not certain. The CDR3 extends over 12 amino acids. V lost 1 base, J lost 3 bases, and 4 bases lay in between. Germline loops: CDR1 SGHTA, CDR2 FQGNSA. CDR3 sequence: CASSLGVYEQYF. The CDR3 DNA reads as TGTGCCAGCAGCTTAGGGGTCTACGAGCAGTACTTC.

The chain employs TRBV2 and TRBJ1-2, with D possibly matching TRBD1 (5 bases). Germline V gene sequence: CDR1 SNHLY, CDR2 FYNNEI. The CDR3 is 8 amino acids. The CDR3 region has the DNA TGTGAGCAGGGTGGCTACACCTTC. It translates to CEQGGYTF.

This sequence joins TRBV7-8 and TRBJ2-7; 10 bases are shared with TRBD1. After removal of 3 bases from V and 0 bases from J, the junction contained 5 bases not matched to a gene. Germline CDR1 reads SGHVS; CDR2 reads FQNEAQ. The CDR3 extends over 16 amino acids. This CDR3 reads CASSLMDRGYSYEQYF. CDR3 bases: TGTGCCAGCAGCTTGATGGACAGGGGGTACTCCTACGAGCAGTACTTC.

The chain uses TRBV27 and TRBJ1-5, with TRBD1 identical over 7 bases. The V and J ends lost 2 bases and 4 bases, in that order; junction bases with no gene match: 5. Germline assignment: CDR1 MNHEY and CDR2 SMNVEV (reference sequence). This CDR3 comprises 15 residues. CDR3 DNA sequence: TGTGCCAGCAGTTTAACAGGGGCAATTAATCAGCCCCAGCATTTT. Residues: CASSLTGAINQPQHF.

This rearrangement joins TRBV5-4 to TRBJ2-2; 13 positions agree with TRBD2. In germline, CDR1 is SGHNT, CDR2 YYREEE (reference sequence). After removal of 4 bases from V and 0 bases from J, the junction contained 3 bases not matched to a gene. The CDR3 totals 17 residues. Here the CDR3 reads CASSPGLAGTNTGELFF. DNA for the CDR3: TGTGCCAGCAGCCCGGGACTAGCGGGAACGAACACCGGGGAGCTGTTTTTT.

Here the CDR3 DNA reads TGTGCCTGGAGTTTAGGGTCCTACGAGCAGTACTTC. Translated, it gives CAWSLGSYEQYF. The chain recombines TRBV30 with TRBJ2-7, with D hard to call. V shed 2 bases and J shed 1 base, with 6 bases lying between them. From germline, CDR1 is GTSNPN and CDR2 SVGIG (reference sequence). The CDR3 has 12 amino acids.

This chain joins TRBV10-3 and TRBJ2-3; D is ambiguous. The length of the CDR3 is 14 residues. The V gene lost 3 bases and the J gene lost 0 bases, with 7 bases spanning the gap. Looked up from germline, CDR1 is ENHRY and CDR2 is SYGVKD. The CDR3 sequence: CAISEDDSTDTQYF. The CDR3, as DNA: TGTGCCATCAGTGAAGATGATAGCACAGATACGCAGTATTTT.

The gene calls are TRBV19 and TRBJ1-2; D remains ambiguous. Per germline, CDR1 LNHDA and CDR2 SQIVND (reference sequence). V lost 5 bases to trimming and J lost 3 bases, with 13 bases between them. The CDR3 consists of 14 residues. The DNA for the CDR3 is TGTGCCAGTAGTCGAGAACCCGGGGACTATGGCTACACCTTC. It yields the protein CASSREPGDYGYTF.

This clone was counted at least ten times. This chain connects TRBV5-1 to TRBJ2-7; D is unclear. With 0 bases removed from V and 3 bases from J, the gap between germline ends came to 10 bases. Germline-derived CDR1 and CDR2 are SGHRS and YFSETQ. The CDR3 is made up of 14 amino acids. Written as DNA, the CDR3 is TGCGCCAGCAGCTTGGATGGCCACGACTACGAGCAGTACTTC. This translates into CASSLDGHDYEQYF.

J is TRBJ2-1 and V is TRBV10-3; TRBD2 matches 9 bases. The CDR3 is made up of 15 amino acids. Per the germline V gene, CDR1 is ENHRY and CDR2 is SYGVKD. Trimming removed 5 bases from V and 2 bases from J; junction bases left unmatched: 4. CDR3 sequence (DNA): TGTGCCATCAGTCTAGCGGGGAGGCCCTACAATGAGCAGTTCTTC. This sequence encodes CAISLAGRPYNEQFF.